Listed below are T cell receptor beta chains from one sample, sequenced in a study of glioma-infiltrating T cells after dendritic cell vaccination. Clones were read by immunoSEQ multiplex PCR, and TCRdb kept only the in-frame ones, dropping some. Of about 73,000 clones in the sample, more than 65% were seen once. This material consisted of blood, taken before dendritic cell vaccination. Receptors were obtained from a human donor with glioblastoma. The CDR3 runs from the conserved cysteine through the conserved F or W. D genes are given only for firm matches. Clone size is given for some rows only: seen once, a few or many times, or a class if the clone is expanded.

cdr3_aa | cdr3_nt | d_call | v_call | clone_size | j_call
CASGLVEGSGYTF | TGTGCTAGTGGTTTGGTAGAGGGATCTGGCTACACCTTC | NA | TRBV12-5 | NA | TRBJ1-2
CASSFRSGEQYF | TGCGCCAGCAGCTTTAGAAGCGGCGAGCAGTACTTC | NA | TRBV5-1 | NA | TRBJ2-7
CASSSRQGSNQPQHF | TGTGCCAGCAGTTCGCGACAGGGGAGCAATCAGCCCCAGCATTTT | TRBD1 | TRBV6-5 | NA | TRBJ1-5
CASSIAGLVYEQYF | TGTGCCAGCAGCATAGCGGGACTAGTCTACGAGCAGTACTTC | TRBD2 | TRBV5-4 | NA | TRBJ2-7
CASSFSAGEETQYF | TGTGCCAGCAGCTTCTCTGCAGGGGAGGAGACCCAGTACTTC | NA | TRBV11-1 | NA | TRBJ2-5
CASSSRLNYGYTF | TGTGCCAGCAGCTCTCGACTGAACTATGGCTACACCTTC | NA | TRBV7-2 | NA | TRBJ1-2
CAWRRTSTDTQYF | TGTGCCTGGAGGAGGACTAGCACAGATACGCAGTATTTT | NA | TRBV30 | NA | TRBJ2-3
CASSQVAGSYNEQFF | TGTGCCAGCAGCCAGGTTGCGGGTTCCTACAATGAGCAGTTCTTC | NA | TRBV11-3 | NA | TRBJ2-1
CASSLDAGGGHYGYTF | TGCGCCAGCAGCTTGGATGCAGGGGGCGGACACTATGGCTACACCTTC | TRBD1 | TRBV5-1 | NA | TRBJ1-2
CASSFGGSTEAFF | TGTGCCAGCAGCTTTGGGGGGAGCACTGAAGCTTTCTTT | NA | TRBV7-9 | NA | TRBJ1-1
CASSAQEKSGNTIYF | TGTGCCAGCAGTGCACAGGAAAAATCTGGAAACACCATATATTTT | NA | TRBV6-5 | NA | TRBJ1-3
CASSSQPTGDGGYTF | TGTGCCAGCAGCTCCCAGCCGACAGGGGATGGTGGCTACACCTTC | TRBD1 | TRBV7-8 | NA | TRBJ1-2
CASSQGWNYGYTF | TGTGCCAGCAGCCAGGGCTGGAACTATGGCTACACCTTC | NA | TRBV7-3 | NA | TRBJ1-2
CASSIGGTGNYGYTF | TGTGCCAGTAGTATAGGCGGGACAGGGAACTATGGCTACACCTTC | TRBD1 | TRBV19 | NA | TRBJ1-2
CASSPAVDTSWGYGYTF | TGTGCCAGCAGCCCTGCCGTGGACACCTCCTGGGGCTATGGCTACACCTTC | NA | TRBV11-2 | few | TRBJ1-2
CASSRKDRGQSPLHF | TGCGCCAGCAGCCGAAAGGACAGGGGACAATCACCCCTCCACTTT | TRBD1 | TRBV5-1 | NA | TRBJ1-6
CASSYSYRALNYGYTF | TGTGCCAGCAGCTACTCCTACAGGGCCTTAAACTATGGCTACACCTTC | NA | TRBV6-5 | NA | TRBJ1-2
CASSSDWDEQFF | TGTGCCAGCAGCTCGGACTGGGATGAGCAGTTCTTC | NA | TRBV6-6 | NA | TRBJ2-1
CASSFRTGGNTGELFF | TGTGCCAGCAGCTTTAGGACAGGGGGCAACACCGGGGAGCTGTTTTTT | TRBD1 | TRBV11-2 | NA | TRBJ2-2
CASTLRGGSYNEQFF | TGTGCCAGTACCCTGAGGGGAGGGTCCTACAATGAGCAGTTCTTC | TRBD2 | TRBV19 | NA | TRBJ2-1
CASSSNHRDEQYF | TGTGCCAGCAGCTCAAACCACAGGGACGAGCAGTACTTC | NA | TRBV7-9 | NA | TRBJ2-7
CASSIDRQNPSTYNTEAFF | TGTGCCAGTAGTATTGACAGACAGAACCCTTCCACCTATAACACTGAAGCTTTCTTT | NA | TRBV19 | once | TRBJ1-1
CASSRQRTGTRGYTF | TGCGCCAGCAGCCGTCAAAGGACAGGTACTCGTGGCTACACCTTC | TRBD1 | TRBV4-1 | NA | TRBJ1-2
CASSRGITDTQYF | TGTGCCAGCAGCAGGGGCATCACAGATACGCAGTATTTT | NA | TRBV6-1 | NA | TRBJ2-3
CASGPSTGFTDTQYF | TGTGCTAGTGGCCCCTCGACAGGATTCACAGATACGCAGTATTTT | NA | TRBV12-5 | NA | TRBJ2-3
CASTVAPGRQFF | TGTGCCAGCACCGTAGCCCCCGGGAGACAGTTCTTC | NA | TRBV13 | few | TRBJ2-1